The source of this TCR beta chain is a study of blood T cell repertoires in COVID-19. Looking at the study overall: Samples of COVID-19 (acute and convalescent) were obtained from the United States, Italy and Spain.

The protocol was immunoSEQ multiplex PCR, while the TCRdb copy is restricted to in-frame clones and leaves out a portion. Of about 150,000 clones listed, 87% are singletons. The ends lost 3 bases at V and 8 bases at J; junction bases unmatched: 16. The CDR3 spans 17 residues. The germline V gene has CDR1 SGDLS and CDR2 YYNGEE. Sequencing used peripheral blood. The chain carries TRBV9 and TRBJ1-4, with TRBD1 identical over 7 bases. The TCR was taken from a woman aged 60-75 years with active or convalescent COVID-19. The CDR3 loop is CASSAETGKDWMEKLFF. CDR3 in DNA: TGTGCCAGCAGCGCCGAGACAGGGAAAGACTGGATGGAAAAACTGTTTTTT.